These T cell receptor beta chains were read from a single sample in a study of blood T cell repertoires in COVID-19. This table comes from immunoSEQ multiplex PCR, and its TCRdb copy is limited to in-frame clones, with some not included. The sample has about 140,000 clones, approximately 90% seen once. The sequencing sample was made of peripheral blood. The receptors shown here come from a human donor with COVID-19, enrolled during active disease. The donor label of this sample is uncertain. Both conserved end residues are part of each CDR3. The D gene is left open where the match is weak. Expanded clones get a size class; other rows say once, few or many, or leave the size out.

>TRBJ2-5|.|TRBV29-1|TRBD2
CSGGGLAGVAETQYF
TGCAGCGGTGGAGGACTAGCGGGAGTCGCAGAGACCCAGTACTTC
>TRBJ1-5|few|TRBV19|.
CASSSQTGGYNQPQHF
TGTGCCAGTAGTTCCCAGACAGGCGGGTACAATCAGCCCCAGCATTTT
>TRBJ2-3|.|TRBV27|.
CASSLEGWGGTDTQYF
TGTGCCAGCAGTTTAGAGGGTTGGGGTGGCACAGATACGCAGTATTTT
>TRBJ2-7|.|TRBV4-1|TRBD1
CASSPRTGGSTITVEQYF
TGCGCCAGCAGCCCGAGGACAGGGGGCTCTACAATTACCGTTGAGCAGTACTTC
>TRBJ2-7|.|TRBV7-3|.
CASSYLRGPPYEQYF
TGTGCCAGCAGCTATCTCAGGGGCCCCCCCTACGAGCAGTACTTC
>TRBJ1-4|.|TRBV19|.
CASKQEGGTYEKLFF
TGTGCCAGTAAGCAGGAGGGTGGTACCTATGAAAAACTGTTTTTT
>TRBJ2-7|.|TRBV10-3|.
CAISEGQGSPYEQYF
TGTGCCATCAGTGAGGGGCAGGGATCCCCCTACGAGCAGTACTTC
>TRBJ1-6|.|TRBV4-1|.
CASSRVGGLNSPLHF
TGCGCCAGCAGCCGGGTCGGGGGATTGAACTCACCCCTCCACTTT
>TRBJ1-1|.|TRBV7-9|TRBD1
CASSLGTGTEAFF
TGTGCCAGCAGCCTTGGGACAGGCACTGAAGCTTTCTTT
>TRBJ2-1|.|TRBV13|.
CASSEAGTPNAYNEQFF
TGTGCCAGCAGCGAGGCCGGGACTCCTAACGCCTACAATGAGCAGTTCTTC
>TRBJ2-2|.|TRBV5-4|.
CASSSYRATGELFF
TGTGCCAGCAGCTCATACAGGGCCACCGGGGAGCTGTTTTTT
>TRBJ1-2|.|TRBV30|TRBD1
CAWTPGQGLGYTF
TGTGCCTGGACCCCGGGACAGGGGCTTGGCTACACCTTC
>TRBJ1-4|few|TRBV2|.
CATFTDSNEKLFF
TGTGCCACCTTCACGGACTCTAATGAAAAACTGTTTTTT
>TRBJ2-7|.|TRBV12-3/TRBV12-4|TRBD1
CASSQTGGEQYF
TGTGCCAGCAGCCAAACAGGGGGCGAGCAGTACTTC
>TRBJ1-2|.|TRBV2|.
CASGPGNYGYTF
TGTGCCAGCGGGCCAGGGAACTATGGCTACACCTTC
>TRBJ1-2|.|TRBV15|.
CATALMEGIGYTF
TGTGCCACCGCTTTAATGGAGGGGATTGGCTACACCTTC
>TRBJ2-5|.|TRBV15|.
CATSRRAGYGETQYF
TGTGCCACCAGCAGAAGAGCCGGGTATGGGGAGACCCAGTACTTC
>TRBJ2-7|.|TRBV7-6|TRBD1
CASSGDRQGQAYEQYF
TGTGCCAGCAGCGGAGACCGACAGGGGCAGGCCTACGAGCAGTACTTC
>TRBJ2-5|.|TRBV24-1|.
CATSDFPGGGGRESQETQYF
TGTGCCACCAGTGATTTCCCTGGGGGAGGGGGGCGCGAAAGCCAAGAGACCCAGTACTTC
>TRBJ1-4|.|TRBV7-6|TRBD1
CASSLSGTDGEKLFF
TGTGCCAGCAGCTTATCGGGGACAGATGGCGAAAAACTGTTTTTT
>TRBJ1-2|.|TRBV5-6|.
CASSLGGRTEIYGYTF
TGTGCCAGCAGCTTGGGAGGCAGAACCGAGATCTATGGCTACACCTTC
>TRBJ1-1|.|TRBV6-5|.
CASSYSGALNTEAFF
TGTGCCAGCAGTTACTCTGGAGCGTTGAACACTGAAGCTTTCTTT
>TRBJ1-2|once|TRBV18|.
CASSRQDNYGYTF
TGTGCCAGCTCCCGACAGGATAACTATGGCTACACCTTC
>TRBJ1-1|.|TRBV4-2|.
CASSQGGLGIGDTEAFF
TGTGCCAGCAGCCAAGGGGGACTTGGGATTGGGGACACTGAAGCTTTCTTT
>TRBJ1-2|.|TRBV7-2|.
CASSQGLFYGYTF
TGTGCCAGCTCCCAGGGTTTATTCTATGGCTACACCTTC
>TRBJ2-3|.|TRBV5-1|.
CASSPGHTSTDTQYF
TGCGCCAGCAGCCCGGGACACACTAGCACAGATACGCAGTATTTT
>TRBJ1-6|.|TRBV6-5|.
CASSDSSENSPLHF
TGTGCCAGCAGCGACTCCTCGGAGAATTCACCCCTCCACTTT
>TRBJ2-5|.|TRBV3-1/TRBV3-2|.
CASSRGSGGETQYF
TGTGCCAGCAGCCGAGGTAGCGGAGGGGAGACCCAGTACTTC
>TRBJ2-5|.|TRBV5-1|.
CASSTSSTQETQYF
TGCGCCAGCAGCACCTCTTCGACTCAAGAGACCCAGTACTTC